A selection of T cell receptor beta chains follows, all from one sample in a study of OX40 agonist ivuxolimab in advanced cancers. Method: immunoSEQ multiplex PCR; TCRdb's copy keeps in-frame clones and lacks some. The sample gives roughly 79,000 clones, 84% of which show up once; 0.51% is in the top ten. The source was CD4+ or CD8+ T cells sorted from blood, collected in a trial of the OX40 agonist ivuxolimab. These receptors all come from an adult with an advanced solid tumor such as melanoma, head and neck, liver or kidney cancer. Both conserved end residues are part of each CDR3. D genes are given only for firm matches. Size is omitted from some rows. Given values are once, few, many or a class for expanded clones.

d_gene: TRBD1; abundance: -; v_gene: TRBV30; j_gene: TRBJ1-3; CDR3nt: TGTGCCTGGAAGGGGGCTGGGGGTGGAAACACCATATATTTT; CDR3aa: CAWKGAGGGNTIYF
d_gene: -; abundance: -; v_gene: TRBV5-5; j_gene: TRBJ2-1; CDR3nt: TGTGCCAGCAGCTTGTCGCCCCAGGGGCCGGATGAGCAGTTCTTC; CDR3aa: CASSLSPQGPDEQFF
d_gene: TRBD2; abundance: -; v_gene: TRBV6-4; j_gene: TRBJ2-1; CDR3nt: TGTGCCAGCAGTGACGGGACTAGCGGTCACAATGAGCAGTTCTTC; CDR3aa: CASSDGTSGHNEQFF
d_gene: TRBD2; abundance: -; v_gene: TRBV7-9; j_gene: TRBJ2-3; CDR3nt: TGTGCCAGCAGCCCCGCTAGCGGGAGATCAGATACGCAGTATTTT; CDR3aa: CASSPASGRSDTQYF
d_gene: -; abundance: -; v_gene: TRBV6-5; j_gene: TRBJ1-1; CDR3nt: TGTGCCAGCAAAAACTCAGGGGTGGATGAAGCTTTCTTT; CDR3aa: CASKNSGVDEAFF
d_gene: -; abundance: -; v_gene: TRBV5-5; j_gene: TRBJ1-4; CDR3nt: TGTGCCAGCGAACTGCAGACAACTAATGAAAAACTGTTTTTT; CDR3aa: CASELQTTNEKLFF
d_gene: TRBD2; abundance: -; v_gene: TRBV5-4; j_gene: TRBJ2-4; CDR3nt: TGTGCCAGCAGCTTGAAGGGACTAGCGGGGGCTGGGGCCAAAAACATTCAGTACTTC; CDR3aa: CASSLKGLAGAGAKNIQYF
d_gene: -; abundance: -; v_gene: TRBV5-1; j_gene: TRBJ1-3; CDR3nt: TGCGCCAGCAGCTTCGACCACAGGGTACTCCCTGGAAACACCATATATTTT; CDR3aa: CASSFDHRVLPGNTIYF
d_gene: TRBD2; abundance: -; v_gene: TRBV7-2; j_gene: TRBJ2-2; CDR3nt: TGTGCCAGCAGCTTAGAGGCTAGCGGGACCGGGGAGCTGTTTTTT; CDR3aa: CASSLEASGTGELFF
d_gene: -; abundance: -; v_gene: TRBV19; j_gene: TRBJ2-3; CDR3nt: TGTGCCAGTAGACAGGCTAGCACAGATACGCAGTATTTT; CDR3aa: CASRQASTDTQYF
d_gene: TRBD1; abundance: few; v_gene: TRBV27; j_gene: TRBJ1-2; CDR3nt: TGTGCCACCAGAGGACAGGGTGAGGGTGGCTACACCTTC; CDR3aa: CATRGQGEGGYTF